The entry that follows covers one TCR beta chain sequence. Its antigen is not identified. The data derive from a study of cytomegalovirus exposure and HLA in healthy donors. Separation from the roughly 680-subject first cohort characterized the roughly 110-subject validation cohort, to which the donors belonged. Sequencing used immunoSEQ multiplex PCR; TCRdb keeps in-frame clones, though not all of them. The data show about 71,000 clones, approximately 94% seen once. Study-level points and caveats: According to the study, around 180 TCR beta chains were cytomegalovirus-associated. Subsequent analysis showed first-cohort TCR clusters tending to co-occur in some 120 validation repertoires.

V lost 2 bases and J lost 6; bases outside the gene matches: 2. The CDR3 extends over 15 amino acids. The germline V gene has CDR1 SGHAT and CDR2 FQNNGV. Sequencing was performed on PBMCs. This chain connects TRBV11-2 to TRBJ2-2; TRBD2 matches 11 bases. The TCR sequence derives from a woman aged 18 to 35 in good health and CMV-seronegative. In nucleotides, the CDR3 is TGTGCCAGCAGCTTATTAGCGGGAGGGCCCGGGGAGCTGTTTTTT. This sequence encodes CASSLLAGGPGELFF.